This entry features one T cell receptor beta chain sequence. This sample was taken from a study of shared clonotypes between healthy human individuals. TCRdb's copy holds only in-frame clones and misses some; the assay was immunoSEQ multiplex PCR. The sample lists under 120,000 clones, about 70% occurring once. This CDR3 has 17 amino acids. V shed 5 bases and J shed 3 bases, with 20 bases lying between them. Germline CDR1 MNHEY, CDR2 SMNVEV (reference sequence). The clonotype comes from a woman in her twenties or thirties in good health. The gene calls are TRBV27 and TRBJ2-1; no definite D call. Sample: memory CD8+ T cells sorted from blood. This sample's subset: CD45RO+ cells pooled with CCR7-negative TemRA cells. The CDR3 loop reads CASSRLGIRLYYNEQFF. CDR3 nucleotide sequence: TGTGCCAGCAGTCGTTTAGGGATCCGCCTGTACTACAATGAGCAGTTCTTC.